These 8 T cell receptor beta chains were sequenced from one sample in a study of control samples from healthy donors and cancer patients. Using immunoSEQ multiplex PCR, the repertoire was profiled, and TCRdb retains in-frame clones only, with some absent. The sample lists over 85,000 clones; just over 90% were seen once. The specimen was blood. All receptors derive from a woman aged 18-30 years in good health.

V is TRBV24-1 and J is TRBJ2-1; unclear D gene. The CDR3 is 12 amino acids. Deletions cut 5 bases from V and 7 bases from J, with 8 bases between. Germline CDR1 is KGHDR and CDR2 is SFDVKD. CDR3 nucleotide sequence: TGTGCCACCAGTGCCCCGGGTAATGAGCAGTTCTTC. It yields the protein CATSAPGNEQFF.

The gene calls are TRBV19 and TRBJ1-3; D not certain. The CDR3 has 18 amino acids. Trimming left V 8 bases short and J 0 bases short, with 23 bases between. The germline gives CDR1 LNHDA, CDR2 SQIVND (reference sequence). This CDR3 is CASQPSPPTASSGNTIYF. The CDR3 region has the DNA TGTGCCAGTCAACCTAGCCCCCCTACAGCGAGCTCTGGAAACACCATATATTTT.

This clone was found once. The chain links TRBV5-4 to TRBJ2-7, with 11 bases identical to TRBD2. CDR1 is SGHNT, CDR2 YYREEE, per germline (reference sequence). The CDR3 extends over 15 amino acids. After removal of 0 bases from V and 3 bases from J, the junction contained 2 bases not matched to a gene. The CDR3 region is CASSLGLAGIYEQYF. Here the CDR3 DNA reads TGTGCCAGCAGCTTGGGACTAGCGGGGATCTACGAGCAGTACTTC.

The chain links TRBV10-1 to TRBJ1-1; no clear D. The CDR3 contains 13 residues. CDR1 WNHNN and CDR2 SYGVQD come from the germline V gene (reference sequence). V was clipped by 2 bases and J by 2 bases, with 6 bases between them. The CDR3 bases are TGCGCCAGCAGTGAGGGCTATAACACTGAAGCTTTCTTT. It specifies CASSEGYNTEAFF.

The V gene is TRBV6-5, the J gene TRBJ1-6, with D perhaps TRBD1 (6 bases). The length of the CDR3 is 15 residues. V lost 7 bases to trimming and J lost 4 bases, with 14 bases between them. Germline V gives CDR1 MNHEY, CDR2 SVGAGI. The CDR3 region has the DNA TGTGCCAGCACCCAACGGCAGGGGTATAATTCACCCCTCCACTTT. As protein: CASTQRQGYNSPLHF.

This clone was counted a single time. V is TRBV11-2 and J is TRBJ1-2; D unclear. Between the trimmed V and J ends, which lost 3 bases and 3 bases, there was a span of 8 bases. The V gene's germline CDR1 is SGHAT and CDR2 FQNNGV. The CDR3 has 13 residues. The CDR3 reads CASSFVRDYGYTF. CDR3 bases: TGTGCCAGCAGCTTTGTCAGAGACTATGGCTACACCTTC.

The chain recombines TRBV24-1 with TRBJ2-5; a weak D match, TRBD1 (5 bases). The CDR3 extends over 15 amino acids. Germline V CDR1 and CDR2: KGHDR, SFDVKD. The V end was cut by 4 bases, the J end by 4 bases, with 15 bases between. CDR3 sequence (DNA): TGTGCCACCAGTGACCCCGACAGTTTCGCAGAGACCCAGTACTTC. Translation: CATSDPDSFAETQYF.

The chain couples TRBV6-5 to TRBJ1-2; no reliable D call. The CDR3 has 13 amino acids. V was cut by 8 bases and J by 4 bases, with 14 bases left in between. CDR1 and CDR2 (germline): MNHEY, SVGAGI. The CDR3 DNA sequence: TGTGCCAGCGCACCGGTACAGAGCTATGGCTACACCTTC. This gives the protein CASAPVQSYGYTF.